The sequence of this T cell receptor (beta chain) was determined in a study of PD-1 blockade in classical Hodgkin lymphoma. Study-wide results and caveats: Differences between repertoires have undefined causes, possibly disease activity or prior therapy. Complete responders possessed baseline diversity comparable to newly diagnosed patients. By cycle point C4D1, TCR diversity had risen significantly in CD4+ cells (but not CD8+ cells).

All patients relapsed after autologous stem cell transplantation, and brentuximab vedotin exposure varied. Using immunoSEQ multiplex PCR, the repertoire was profiled, and TCRdb retains in-frame clones only, with some absent. Of approximately 26,000 clones detected, about 76% appear once; the ten largest clones hold 20%. This CDR3 region has 15 residues. Germline lookup yields CDR1 SGDLS and CDR2 YYNGEE. V was pared by 5 bases and J by 6 bases, with 8 bases of the junction left unmatched. For this clone: The antigen is unknown.

The input for sequencing was peripheral blood mononuclear cells (PBMCs), taken before the second cycle of nivolumab. This chain connects TRBV9 to TRBJ2-1; TRBD2 aligns across 10 bases. The TCR originated in a human donor with classical Hodgkin lymphoma. The CDR3 DNA reads TGTGCCAGCAGTTCCGCAGCGGGGGGGCCCAATGAGCAGTTCTTC. Amino acid sequence: CASSSAAGGPNEQFF.